Listed below are T cell receptor beta chains from one sample, sequenced in a study of neoadjuvant anti-PD-1 for oral cavity cancer. The method was immunoSEQ multiplex PCR; TCRdb's version includes in-frame clones alone and lacks a portion of them. The sample records 20,000 to 30,000 clones, 26% being singletons. The input for sequencing was tumor tissue, taken after nivolumab (anti-PD-1) treatment. The receptors were sampled from a person aged 35-79 years with oral cavity squamous cell carcinoma. Each CDR3 is given with its conserved first and last residue. The order of the fields is CDR3 protein, CDR3 DNA, V gene, D gene, CDR3 length, J gene, clone size. D genes are given only for firm matches. Expanded clones are given a class, and other clones once, few, many or no size at all.

CDR3aa: CASSFAVLYYEQYF; CDR3nt: TGTGCCAGCAGCTTCGCGGTGCTGTACTACGAGCAGTACTTC; v_gene: TRBV7-9; d_gene: NA; len: 14; j_gene: TRBJ2-7; abundance: NA
CDR3aa: CASSLGQGGASGNTIYF; CDR3nt: TGTGCCAGCAGCTTAGGTCAGGGCGGCGCCTCCGGAAACACCATATATTTT; v_gene: TRBV7-9; d_gene: NA; len: 17; j_gene: TRBJ1-3; abundance: NA
CDR3aa: CASSLWGDQPQHF; CDR3nt: TGTGCCAGCAGTTTATGGGGAGATCAGCCCCAGCATTTT; v_gene: TRBV28; d_gene: NA; len: 13; j_gene: TRBJ1-5; abundance: few
CDR3aa: CASSLAGASGGRYEQYF; CDR3nt: TGTGCCAGCAGCTTAGCGGGGGCTAGCGGGGGGAGGTACGAGCAGTACTTC; v_gene: TRBV7-6; d_gene: TRBD2; len: 17; j_gene: TRBJ2-7; abundance: few
CDR3aa: CASSAGHLNTEAFF; CDR3nt: TGTGCCAGCAGCGCGGGACACCTAAACACTGAAGCTTTCTTT; v_gene: TRBV9; d_gene: NA; len: 14; j_gene: TRBJ1-1; abundance: NA
CDR3aa: CASSSPGQTFTGELFF; CDR3nt: TGTGCCAGCAGTTCCCCCGGACAGACTTTCACCGGGGAGCTGTTTTTT; v_gene: TRBV28; d_gene: NA; len: 16; j_gene: TRBJ2-2; abundance: NA
CDR3aa: CASSLDLTGREETQYF; CDR3nt: TGTGCCAGCAGCTTAGACCTAACAGGGCGTGAAGAGACCCAGTACTTC; v_gene: TRBV7-9; d_gene: NA; len: 16; j_gene: TRBJ2-5; abundance: NA
CDR3aa: CASSAGTPKYGYTF; CDR3nt: TGTGCCAGCAGCGCCGGGACACCAAAATATGGCTACACCTTC; v_gene: TRBV9; d_gene: NA; len: 14; j_gene: TRBJ1-2; abundance: once
CDR3aa: CASSDPMTGGEKLFF; CDR3nt: TGTGCCAGCAGCGACCCGATGACAGGGGGTGAAAAACTGTTTTTT; v_gene: TRBV9; d_gene: TRBD1; len: 15; j_gene: TRBJ1-4; abundance: few
CDR3aa: CASSQLLAGAYEQYF; CDR3nt: TGTGCCAGCAGCCAACTTCTAGCGGGGGCCTACGAGCAGTACTTC; v_gene: TRBV4-2; d_gene: TRBD2; len: 15; j_gene: TRBJ2-7; abundance: NA
CDR3aa: CASIQGWSYGYTF; CDR3nt: TGTGCCAGTATCCAGGGTTGGAGCTATGGCTACACCTTC; v_gene: TRBV19; d_gene: NA; len: 13; j_gene: TRBJ1-2; abundance: few
CDR3aa: CASSSGTGRSYGYTF; CDR3nt: TGCGCCAGCAGCTCCGGGACAGGGAGGTCCTATGGCTACACCTTC; v_gene: TRBV5-1; d_gene: TRBD1; len: 15; j_gene: TRBJ1-2; abundance: NA
CDR3aa: CASSPNLETQYF; CDR3nt: TGCGCCAGCAGCCCGAATTTAGAGACCCAGTACTTC; v_gene: TRBV5-1; d_gene: NA; len: 12; j_gene: TRBJ2-5; abundance: NA
CDR3aa: CASSHRQPYEQYF; CDR3nt: TGTGCCAGCAGCCATCGACAGCCCTACGAGCAGTACTTC; v_gene: TRBV7-9; d_gene: NA; len: 13; j_gene: TRBJ2-7; abundance: NA
CDR3aa: CASSLGQDTDTQYF; CDR3nt: TGCGCCAGCAGCTTGGGCCAGGACACAGATACGCAGTATTTT; v_gene: TRBV5-1; d_gene: NA; len: 14; j_gene: TRBJ2-3; abundance: few
CDR3aa: CASSSYQETQYF; CDR3nt: TGTGCCAGCAGCTCATACCAAGAGACCCAGTACTTC; v_gene: TRBV7-2; d_gene: NA; len: 12; j_gene: TRBJ2-5; abundance: NA
CDR3aa: CASSWGGSTDTQYF; CDR3nt: TGTGCCAGCAGTTGGGGCGGGAGCACAGATACGCAGTATTTT; v_gene: TRBV28; d_gene: NA; len: 14; j_gene: TRBJ2-3; abundance: NA
CDR3aa: CASDRDRAEQFF; CDR3nt: TGTGCCTCGGACAGGGACCGCGCTGAGCAGTTCTTC; v_gene: TRBV30; d_gene: TRBD1; len: 12; j_gene: TRBJ2-1; abundance: NA
CDR3aa: CASSDSRGAGYTF; CDR3nt: TGTGCCAGCAGTGACTCGCGCGGGGCTGGCTACACCTTC; v_gene: TRBV6-4; d_gene: NA; len: 13; j_gene: TRBJ1-2; abundance: few
CDR3aa: CASSSRTGDGDTQYF; CDR3nt: TGTGCCAGCAGCTCCAGGACAGGGGACGGAGATACGCAGTATTTT; v_gene: TRBV11-2; d_gene: TRBD1; len: 15; j_gene: TRBJ2-3; abundance: NA
CDR3aa: CASSATGNQPQHF; CDR3nt: TGTGCCAGCAGTGCGACAGGGAACCAGCCCCAGCATTTT; v_gene: TRBV6-1; d_gene: TRBD1; len: 13; j_gene: TRBJ1-5; abundance: NA
CDR3aa: CAWRDRERGYTF; CDR3nt: TGTGCCTGGCGGGACAGGGAGCGGGGCTACACCTTC; v_gene: TRBV30; d_gene: TRBD1; len: 12; j_gene: TRBJ1-2; abundance: many
CDR3aa: CASSADSAYTEAFF; CDR3nt: TGTGCCAGCAGCGCGGACAGTGCGTACACTGAAGCTTTCTTT; v_gene: TRBV9; d_gene: NA; len: 14; j_gene: TRBJ1-1; abundance: many
CDR3aa: CASRDRSGNEQFF; CDR3nt: TGTGCCAGCAGAGACCGTAGCGGCAATGAGCAGTTCTTC; v_gene: TRBV6-1; d_gene: NA; len: 13; j_gene: TRBJ2-1; abundance: few
CDR3aa: CASSATIGTDTQYF; CDR3nt: TGTGCCAGTAGTGCCACAATAGGCACAGATACGCAGTATTTT; v_gene: TRBV19; d_gene: NA; len: 14; j_gene: TRBJ2-3; abundance: many
CDR3aa: CASSYLWAGQYGYTF; CDR3nt: TGTGCCAGCAGTTACCTCTGGGCAGGGCAATATGGCTACACCTTC; v_gene: TRBV10-3; d_gene: NA; len: 15; j_gene: TRBJ1-2; abundance: NA
CDR3aa: CAWSVPGVGTEAFF; CDR3nt: TGTGCCTGGAGTGTACCAGGGGTGGGAACTGAAGCTTTCTTT; v_gene: TRBV30; d_gene: NA; len: 14; j_gene: TRBJ1-1; abundance: NA
CDR3aa: CAWSKLAGSAGANVLTF; CDR3nt: TGTGCCTGGAGTAAACTAGCGGGAAGTGCGGGGGCCAACGTCCTGACTTTC; v_gene: TRBV30; d_gene: TRBD2; len: 17; j_gene: TRBJ2-6; abundance: once
CDR3aa: CASSQARGINQPQHF; CDR3nt: TGCGCCAGCAGCCAAGCTCGGGGAATTAATCAGCCCCAGCATTTT; v_gene: TRBV4-3; d_gene: NA; len: 15; j_gene: TRBJ1-5; abundance: many
CDR3aa: CASSSRQGISYEQYF; CDR3nt: TGTGCCAGTAGTAGTAGGCAGGGGATTTCCTACGAGCAGTACTTC; v_gene: TRBV19; d_gene: NA; len: 15; j_gene: TRBJ2-7; abundance: NA
CDR3aa: CASTIAGGGTDTQYF; CDR3nt: TGTGCCAGCACCATAGCGGGAGGAGGCACAGATACGCAGTATTTT; v_gene: TRBV28; d_gene: TRBD2; len: 15; j_gene: TRBJ2-3; abundance: NA